Here is one T cell receptor beta chain with its context. As yet, its antigen is unknown. This sample is drawn from a study of a mutant IDH1 vaccine in newly diagnosed glioma. Study-level information: Treatment recipients were 62.5% male and around 40% female, and their mean age was roughly 40 years.

Clones were sequenced by immunoSEQ multiplex PCR, and TCRdb holds only the in-frame ones, with some missing. The table records about 88,000 clones, roughly 87% of them present only once. Time point of the sample: baseline, week 1 (first vaccination visit). Described treatment: pre-vaccination baseline after standard-of-care therapy. There were new WHO grade 3 or 4 astrocytomas in the donors, and these were IDH1-mutant and ATRX-lost. Findings and caveats of the study: Apparently unrelated to pseudoprogression were changes in the top peripheral T cell clonotypes. In around 93% of patients, immune responses induced by the vaccine occurred.

Trimming pared 7 bases from V and 1 base from J, leaving 10 bases between. Germline V gene lookup returns CDR1 SQVTM and CDR2 ANQGSEA. The CDR3 is 12 amino acids. The chain recombines TRBV29-1 with TRBJ1-1, with D maybe TRBD1 (5 bases). The TCR comes from a man aged 35 to 55 with glioma. Some clones in this sample may be carry-over from other donors' samples. The starting material was PBMCs, obtained from a glioma patient treated with radiotherapy, temozolomide or both. The CDR3 here is CSARGPNTEAFF. CDR3 bases: TGCAGCGCCCGGGGCCCGAACACTGAAGCTTTCTTT.